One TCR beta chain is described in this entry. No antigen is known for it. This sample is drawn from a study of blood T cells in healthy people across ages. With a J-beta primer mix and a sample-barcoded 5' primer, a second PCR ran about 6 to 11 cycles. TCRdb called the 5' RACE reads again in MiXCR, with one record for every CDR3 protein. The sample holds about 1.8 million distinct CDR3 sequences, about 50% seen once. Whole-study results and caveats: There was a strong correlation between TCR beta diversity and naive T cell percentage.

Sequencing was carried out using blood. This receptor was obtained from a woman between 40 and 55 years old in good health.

CDR3 loop: CASRHTGNNEKLFF. CDR3 nucleotide sequence: TGTGCCAGCAGGCACACAGGGAATAATGAAAAACTGTTTTTT. The gene calls are TRBV16 and TRBJ1-4, with D possibly being TRBD1 (6 bases). There are 14 residues in the CDR3. Trimming pared 6 bases from V and 4 bases from J, leaving 12 bases between. CDR1 KGHSY and CDR2 FQNENV come from the germline V gene.